This T cell receptor beta chain stems from a study of OX40 agonist ivuxolimab in advanced cancers. General study results and limits: Some nonresponders additionally presented with little normalized T-cell clonal expansion.

The CDR3 spans 14 residues. The V end was cut by 5 bases, the J end by 8 bases, with 16 bases between. Germline V gene sequence: CDR1 SGHTA, CDR2 FQGTGA. Sequenced by immunoSEQ multiplex PCR; TCRdb stores in-frame clones only, minus some. The data hold roughly 76,000 clones, with 86% observed a single time. Note on this clone: Its antigen is currently unknown.

Baseline, cycle 4 day 1, and cycle 7 day 1 were the blood sampling points. The sample consisted of CD4+ or CD8+ T cells sorted from blood, taken in a trial of the OX40 agonist ivuxolimab. This TCR was recovered from an adult with an advanced solid tumor such as melanoma, head and neck, liver or kidney cancer. The rearrangement uses TRBV7-3 and TRBJ2-1, with D perhaps TRBD2 (6 bases). This CDR3 reads CASSRRTSFDEQFF. The CDR3 DNA sequence: TGTGCCAGCAGCCGTAGAACTAGCTTCGATGAGCAGTTCTTC.